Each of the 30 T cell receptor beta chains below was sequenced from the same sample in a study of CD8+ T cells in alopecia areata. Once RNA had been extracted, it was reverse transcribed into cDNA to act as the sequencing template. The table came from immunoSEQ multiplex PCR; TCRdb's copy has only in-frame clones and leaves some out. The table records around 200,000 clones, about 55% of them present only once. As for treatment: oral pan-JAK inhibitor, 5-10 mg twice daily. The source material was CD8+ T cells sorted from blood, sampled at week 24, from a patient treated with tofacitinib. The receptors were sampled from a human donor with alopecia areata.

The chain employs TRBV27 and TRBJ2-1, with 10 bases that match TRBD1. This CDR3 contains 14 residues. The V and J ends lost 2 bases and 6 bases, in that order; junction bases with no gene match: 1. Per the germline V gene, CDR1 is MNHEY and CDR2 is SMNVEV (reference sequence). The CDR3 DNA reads TGTGCCAGCAGTTTACGGACAGGGGGCAATGAGCAGTTCTTC. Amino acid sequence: CASSLRTGGNEQFF.

The DNA for the CDR3 is TGCGCCAGCAGCTTCGCATATGACTTGGTGGGGCAGCGGGGGTATGAGCAGTTCTTC. Translation: CASSFAYDLVGQRGYEQFF. This sequence joins TRBV5-1 and TRBJ2-1; 8 bases match TRBD2. Germline CDR1 is SGHRS and CDR2 is YFSETQ. V was pared by 2 bases and J by 8 bases, with 21 bases of the junction left unmatched. The CDR3 totals 19 residues.

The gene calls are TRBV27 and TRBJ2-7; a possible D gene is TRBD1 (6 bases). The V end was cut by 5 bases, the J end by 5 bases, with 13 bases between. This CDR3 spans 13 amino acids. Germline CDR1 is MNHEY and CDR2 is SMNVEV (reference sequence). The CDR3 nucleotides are TGTGCCAGCAGTCTGGGGGCTGTGAACGAGCAGTACTTC. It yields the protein CASSLGAVNEQYF.

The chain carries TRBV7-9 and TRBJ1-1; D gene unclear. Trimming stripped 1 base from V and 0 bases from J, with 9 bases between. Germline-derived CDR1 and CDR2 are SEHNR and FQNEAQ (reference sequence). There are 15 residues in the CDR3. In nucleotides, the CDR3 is TGTGCCAGCAGCTTAGTTGTAGGAATGAACACTGAAGCTTTCTTT. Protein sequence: CASSLVVGMNTEAFF.

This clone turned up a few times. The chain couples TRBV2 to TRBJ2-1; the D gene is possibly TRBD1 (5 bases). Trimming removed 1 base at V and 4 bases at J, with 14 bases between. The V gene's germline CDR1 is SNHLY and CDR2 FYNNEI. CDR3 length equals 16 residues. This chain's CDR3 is CASSEVREQEYNEQFF. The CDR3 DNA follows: TGTGCCAGCAGTGAAGTACGAGAACAGGAGTACAATGAGCAGTTCTTC.

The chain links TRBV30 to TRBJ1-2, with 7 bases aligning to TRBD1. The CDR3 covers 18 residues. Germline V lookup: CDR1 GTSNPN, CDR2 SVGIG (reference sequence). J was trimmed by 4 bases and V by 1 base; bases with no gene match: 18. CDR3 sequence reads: CAWSGQGLGHYQVYGYTF. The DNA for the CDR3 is TGTGCCTGGAGTGGACAGGGCTTAGGGCATTACCAGGTCTATGGCTACACCTTC.

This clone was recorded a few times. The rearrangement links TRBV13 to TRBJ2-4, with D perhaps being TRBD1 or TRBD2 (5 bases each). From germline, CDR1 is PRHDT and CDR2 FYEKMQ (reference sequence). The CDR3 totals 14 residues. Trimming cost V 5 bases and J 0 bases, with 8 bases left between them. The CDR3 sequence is CASSPGLAKNIQYF. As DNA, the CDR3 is TGTGCCAGCAGCCCGGGGCTAGCCAAAAACATTCAGTACTTC.

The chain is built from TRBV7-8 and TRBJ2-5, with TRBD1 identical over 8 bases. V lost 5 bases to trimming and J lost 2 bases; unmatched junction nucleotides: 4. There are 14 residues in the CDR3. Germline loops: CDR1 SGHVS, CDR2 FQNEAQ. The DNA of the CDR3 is TGTGCCAGCAGCCGGACAGGGTATCAAGAGACCCAGTACTTC. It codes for CASSRTGYQETQYF.

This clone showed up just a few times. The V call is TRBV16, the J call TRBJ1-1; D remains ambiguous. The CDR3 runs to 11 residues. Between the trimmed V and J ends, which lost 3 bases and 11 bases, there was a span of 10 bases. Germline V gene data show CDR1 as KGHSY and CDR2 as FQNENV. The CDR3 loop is CASSQGQYAFF. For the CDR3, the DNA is TGTGCCAGCAGCCAGGGTCAGTACGCTTTCTTT. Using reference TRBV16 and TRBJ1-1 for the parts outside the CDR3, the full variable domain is GEEVAQTPKHLVRGEGQKAKLYCAPIKGHSYVFWYQQVLKNEFKFLISFQNENVFDETGMPKERFSAKCLPNSPCSLEIQATKLEDSAVYFCASSQGQYAFFGQGTRLTVV.

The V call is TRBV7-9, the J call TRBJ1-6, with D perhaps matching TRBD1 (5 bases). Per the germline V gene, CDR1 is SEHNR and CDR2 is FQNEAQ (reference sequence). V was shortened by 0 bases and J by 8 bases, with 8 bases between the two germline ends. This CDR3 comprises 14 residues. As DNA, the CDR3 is TGTGCCAGCAGCTTAGCTTTGGGGGATTCACCCCTCCACTTT. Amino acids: CASSLALGDSPLHF.

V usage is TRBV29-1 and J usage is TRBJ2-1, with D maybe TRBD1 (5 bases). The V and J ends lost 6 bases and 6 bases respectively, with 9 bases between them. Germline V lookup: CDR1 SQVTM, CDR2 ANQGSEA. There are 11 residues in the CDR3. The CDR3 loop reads CSVHQGNEQFF. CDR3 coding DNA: TGCAGCGTACACCAGGGCAATGAGCAGTTCTTC.

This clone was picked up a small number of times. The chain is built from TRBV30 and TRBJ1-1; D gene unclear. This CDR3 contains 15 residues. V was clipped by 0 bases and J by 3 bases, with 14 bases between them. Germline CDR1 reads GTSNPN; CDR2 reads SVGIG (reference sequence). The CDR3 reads CAWSVVEGIDTEAFF. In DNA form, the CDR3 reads TGTGCCTGGAGTGTAGTGGAAGGGATCGACACTGAAGCTTTCTTT.

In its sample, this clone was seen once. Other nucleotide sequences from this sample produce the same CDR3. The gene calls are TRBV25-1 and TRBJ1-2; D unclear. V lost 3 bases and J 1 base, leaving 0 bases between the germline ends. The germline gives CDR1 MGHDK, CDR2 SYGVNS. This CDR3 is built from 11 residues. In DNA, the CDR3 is TGTGCCAGCAGTGATAACTATGGCTACACCTTC. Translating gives CASSDNYGYTF.

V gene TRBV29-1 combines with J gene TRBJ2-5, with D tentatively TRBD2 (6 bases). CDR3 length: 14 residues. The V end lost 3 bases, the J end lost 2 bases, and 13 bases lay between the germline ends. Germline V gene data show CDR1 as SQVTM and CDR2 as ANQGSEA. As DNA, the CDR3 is TGCAGCGTTGATTTTTCCGGGACTCAAGAGACCCAGTACTTC. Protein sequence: CSVDFSGTQETQYF. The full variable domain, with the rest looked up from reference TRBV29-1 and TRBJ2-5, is SAVISQKPSRDICQRGTSLTIQCQVDSQVTMMFWYRQQPGQSLTLIATANQGSEATYESGFVIDKFPISRPNLTFSTLTVSNMSPEDSSIYLCSVDFSGTQETQYFGPGTRLLVL.

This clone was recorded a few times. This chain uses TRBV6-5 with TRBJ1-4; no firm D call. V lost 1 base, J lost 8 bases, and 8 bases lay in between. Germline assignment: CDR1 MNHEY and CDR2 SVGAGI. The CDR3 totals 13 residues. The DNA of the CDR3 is TGTGCCAGCAGTTACTACGGAGGAGAAAAACTGTTTTTT. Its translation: CASSYYGGEKLFF.

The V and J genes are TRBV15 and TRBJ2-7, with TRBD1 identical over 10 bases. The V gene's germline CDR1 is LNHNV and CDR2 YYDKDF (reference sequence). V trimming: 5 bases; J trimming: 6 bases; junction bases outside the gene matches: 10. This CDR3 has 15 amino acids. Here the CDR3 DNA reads TGTGCCACCAGCGTACGTGGGACAGGGGAATTCGAGCAGTACTTC. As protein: CATSVRGTGEFEQYF.

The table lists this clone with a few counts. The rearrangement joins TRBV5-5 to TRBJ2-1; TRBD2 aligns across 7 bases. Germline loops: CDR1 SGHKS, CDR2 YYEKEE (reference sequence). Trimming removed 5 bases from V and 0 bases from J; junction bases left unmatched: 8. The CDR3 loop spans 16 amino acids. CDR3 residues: CASRPDSGGSYNEQFF. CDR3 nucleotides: TGTGCCAGCAGACCGGACTCGGGGGGCTCCTACAATGAGCAGTTCTTC.

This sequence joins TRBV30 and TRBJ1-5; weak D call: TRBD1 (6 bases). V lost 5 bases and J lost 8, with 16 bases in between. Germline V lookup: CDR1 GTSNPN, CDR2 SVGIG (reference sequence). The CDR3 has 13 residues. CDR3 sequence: CAWAAGAAEPQHF. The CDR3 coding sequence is TGTGCCTGGGCAGCAGGGGCCGCGGAGCCCCAGCATTTT.

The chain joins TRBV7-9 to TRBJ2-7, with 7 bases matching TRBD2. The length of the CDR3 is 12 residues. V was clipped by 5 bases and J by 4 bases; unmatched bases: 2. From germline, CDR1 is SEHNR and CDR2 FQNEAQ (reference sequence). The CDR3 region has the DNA TGTGCCAGCAGCGTCGGGGGGTACGAGCAGTACTTC. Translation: CASSVGGYEQYF.

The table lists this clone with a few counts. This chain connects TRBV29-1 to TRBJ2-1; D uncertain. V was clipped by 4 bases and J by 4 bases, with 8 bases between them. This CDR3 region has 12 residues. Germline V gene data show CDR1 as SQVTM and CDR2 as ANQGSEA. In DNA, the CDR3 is TGCAGCGTTGTAACTATATACAATGAGCAGTTCTTC. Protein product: CSVVTIYNEQFF.

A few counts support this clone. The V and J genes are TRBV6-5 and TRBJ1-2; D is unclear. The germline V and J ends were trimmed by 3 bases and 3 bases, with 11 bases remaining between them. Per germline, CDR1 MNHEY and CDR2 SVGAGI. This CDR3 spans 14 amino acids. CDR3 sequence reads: CASSYSVRDYGYTF. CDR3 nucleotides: TGTGCCAGCAGTTATTCCGTCCGGGACTATGGCTACACCTTC.

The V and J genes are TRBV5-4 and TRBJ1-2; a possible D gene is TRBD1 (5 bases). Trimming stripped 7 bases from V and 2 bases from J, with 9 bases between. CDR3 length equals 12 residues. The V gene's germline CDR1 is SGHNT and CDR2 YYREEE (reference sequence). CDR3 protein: CASSGGNYGYTF. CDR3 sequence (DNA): TGTGCCAGCTCCGGGGGAAACTATGGCTACACCTTC. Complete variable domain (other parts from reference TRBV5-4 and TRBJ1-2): ETGVTQSPTHLIKTRGQQVTLRCSSQSGHNTVSWYQQALGQGPQFIFQYYREEENGRGNFPPRFSGLQFPNYSSELNVNALELDDSALYLCASSGGNYGYTFGSGTRLTVV.

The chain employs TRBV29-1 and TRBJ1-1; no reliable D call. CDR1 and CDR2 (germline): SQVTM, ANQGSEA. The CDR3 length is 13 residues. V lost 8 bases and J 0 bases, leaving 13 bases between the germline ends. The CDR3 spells CSYSRSMNTEAFF. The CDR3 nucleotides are TGCAGCTATTCGCGGAGCATGAACACTGAAGCTTTCTTT.

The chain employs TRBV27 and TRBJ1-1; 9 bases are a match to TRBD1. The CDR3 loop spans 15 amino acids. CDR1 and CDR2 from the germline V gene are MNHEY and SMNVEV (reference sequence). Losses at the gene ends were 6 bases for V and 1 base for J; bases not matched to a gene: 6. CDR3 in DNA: TGTGCCAGCAGCGACAGGGGGTTGAGGAACACTGAAGCTTTCTTT. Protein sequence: CASSDRGLRNTEAFF.

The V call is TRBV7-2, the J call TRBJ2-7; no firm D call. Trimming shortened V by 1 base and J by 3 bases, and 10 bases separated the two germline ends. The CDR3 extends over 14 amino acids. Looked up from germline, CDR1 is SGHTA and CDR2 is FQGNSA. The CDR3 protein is CASSLVDGSYEQYF. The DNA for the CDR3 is TGTGCCAGCAGCTTAGTCGACGGAAGCTACGAGCAGTACTTC.

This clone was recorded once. The CDR3 nucleotides are TGTGCCAGCAGCCCTTTCGGAGGCAGCTACGAGCAGTACTTC. Protein product: CASSPFGGSYEQYF. This chain joins TRBV6-5 and TRBJ2-7; a weak D match, TRBD2 (5 bases). Germline assignment: CDR1 MNHEY and CDR2 SVGAGI. Trimming removed 6 bases at V and 3 bases at J, with 15 bases between. The length of the CDR3 is 14 residues.

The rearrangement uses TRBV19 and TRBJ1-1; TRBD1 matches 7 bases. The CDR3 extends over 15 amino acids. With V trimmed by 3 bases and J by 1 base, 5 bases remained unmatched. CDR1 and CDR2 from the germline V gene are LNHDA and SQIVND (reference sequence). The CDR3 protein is CASSITGQANTEAFF. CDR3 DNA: TGTGCCAGTAGTATCACTGGACAGGCGAACACTGAAGCTTTCTTT.

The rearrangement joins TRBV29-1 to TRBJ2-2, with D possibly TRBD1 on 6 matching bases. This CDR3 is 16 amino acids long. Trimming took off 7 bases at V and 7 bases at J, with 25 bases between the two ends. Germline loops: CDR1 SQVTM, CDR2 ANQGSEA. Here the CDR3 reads CSAADSLPPMGGELFF. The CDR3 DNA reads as TGCAGCGCTGCGGACAGTCTGCCCCCCATGGGCGGGGAGCTGTTTTTT.

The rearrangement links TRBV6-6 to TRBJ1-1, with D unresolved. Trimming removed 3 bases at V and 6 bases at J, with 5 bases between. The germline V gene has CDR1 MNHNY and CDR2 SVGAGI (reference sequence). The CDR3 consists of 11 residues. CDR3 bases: TGTGCCAGCAGTTATGAGGCTGAAGCTTTCTTT. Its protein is CASSYEAEAFF.

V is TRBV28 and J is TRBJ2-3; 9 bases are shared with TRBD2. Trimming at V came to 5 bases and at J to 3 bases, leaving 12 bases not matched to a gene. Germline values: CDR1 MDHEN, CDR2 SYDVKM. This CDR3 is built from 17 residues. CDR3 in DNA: TGTGCCAGCAGTGCTGTATTAGCGGGGGACAATACAGATACGCAGTATTTT. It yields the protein CASSAVLAGDNTDTQYF.